The clone carrying this TCR beta chain has only a few counts. Its antigen is unidentified. Reverse transcription of all isolated RNA meant that expressed TCRB transcripts were sequenced. About 3.5 million reads per sample on average were obtained from naive, central memory and regulatory T cell samples. Assay: immunoSEQ multiplex PCR; the TCRdb copy retains only in-frame clones and omits some. Among 400,000 to 450,000 clones listed, approximately 15% were seen once. Germline V CDR1 and CDR2: SGHRS, YFSETQ. The CDR3 is 13 residues long. Deletions cut 3 bases from V and 2 bases from J, with 9 bases between. The data originate from a study of beta chain features in type 1 diabetes. Study background: What patients shared with healthy donors was a similar profile of age, gender and cell yields.

Study outcomes and limitations: Equally in patients and controls, shorter templates might have been favored by PCR. TCRB CDR3s were moderately but significantly shorter in Type 1 diabetes patients in all four CD4+ subsets.

The sample consisted of naive CD4+ T cells from blood. This receptor was taken from a young man in good health. J is TRBJ2-7 and V is TRBV5-1; D unclear. CDR3 residues: CASSSTATYEQYF. The DNA for the CDR3 is TGCGCCAGCAGCTCTACAGCGACCTACGAGCAGTACTTC.